A selection of T cell receptor beta chains follows, all from one sample in a study of cytomegalovirus exposure and HLA in healthy donors. The protocol was immunoSEQ multiplex PCR, while the TCRdb copy is restricted to in-frame clones and leaves out a portion. The sample lists roughly 150,000 clones, less than 10% occurring once. Sequenced material: PBMCs. The source of these receptors is a male donor in good health and CMV-seronegative. Each CDR3 is given with its conserved first and last residue. D genes are given only for firm matches. The size of a clone is reported for some rows only, either as once, few or many, or as a class for expanded clones.

size: NA; D: TRBD2; V: TRBV2; J: TRBJ2-7; CDR3: CASRTRAGETYEQYF; DNA: TGTGCCAGCAGGACCCGAGCGGGAGAGACCTACGAGCAGTACTTC
size: NA; D: NA; V: TRBV4-2; J: TRBJ2-7; CDR3: CASSQDGLAHYEQYF; DNA: TGTGCCAGCAGCCAAGATGGGCTAGCCCACTACGAGCAGTACTTC
size: NA; D: TRBD1; V: TRBV2; J: TRBJ1-3; CDR3: CASGDRGNTIYF; DNA: TGTGCCAGCGGGGACAGGGGAAACACCATATATTTT
size: NA; D: NA; V: TRBV7-2; J: TRBJ2-3; CDR3: CASSLVTGRGGTDTQYF; DNA: TGTGCCAGCAGCTTAGTAACTGGGCGGGGTGGGACAGATACGCAGTATTTT
size: NA; D: TRBD1; V: TRBV7-2; J: TRBJ2-4; CDR3: CASSKTGEVGNIQYF; DNA: TGTGCCAGCAGCAAGACAGGGGAGGTGGGAAACATTCAGTACTTC
size: NA; D: NA; V: TRBV7-6; J: TRBJ2-3; CDR3: CASSSSTGNAIFTDTQYF; DNA: TGTGCCAGCAGCTCGTCAACAGGGAACGCAATTTTCACAGATACGCAGTATTTT
size: few; D: NA; V: TRBV28; J: TRBJ1-2; CDR3: CATGIKGTRVGYTF; DNA: TGTGCCACCGGGATCAAAGGGACAAGAGTGGGCTACACCTTC
size: few; D: NA; V: TRBV7-2; J: TRBJ1-1; CDR3: CASSALAEVRGWNTEAFF; DNA: TGTGCCAGCAGCGCATTAGCCGAGGTCCGGGGTTGGAACACTGAAGCTTTCTTT
size: few; D: NA; V: TRBV30; J: TRBJ2-7; CDR3: CAWKGVPSYEQYF; DNA: TGTGCCTGGAAGGGGGTCCCCTCCTACGAGCAGTACTTC
size: few; D: TRBD1; V: TRBV7-3; J: TRBJ1-2; CDR3: CASSFGQGAYGYTF; DNA: TGTGCCAGCAGCTTCGGACAGGGGGCGTATGGCTACACCTTC
size: NA; D: NA; V: TRBV7-8; J: TRBJ1-4; CDR3: CASSLTGTYEKLFF; DNA: TGTGCCAGCAGCCTGACCGGGACATACGAAAAACTGTTTTTT
size: NA; D: TRBD2; V: TRBV9; J: TRBJ2-2; CDR3: CASSVPDGGAPDTGELFF; DNA: TGTGCCAGCAGCGTCCCAGACGGGGGGGCGCCGGACACCGGGGAGCTGTTTTTT
size: NA; D: NA; V: TRBV4-2; J: TRBJ2-3; CDR3: CASSQDLLSTDMQYF; DNA: TGTGCCAGCAGCCAAGATTTGCTTTCTACAGATATGCAGTATTTT
size: NA; D: NA; V: TRBV19; J: TRBJ1-1; CDR3: CASSILLRQGRVTEAFF; DNA: TGTGCCAGTAGTATACTTCTCCGGCAGGGAAGGGTCACTGAAGCTTTCTTT
size: NA; D: NA; V: TRBV5-1; J: TRBJ1-2; CDR3: CASSLGAQGNGYTF; DNA: TGCGCCAGCAGCTTGGGGGCGCAGGGGAATGGCTACACCTTC
size: few; D: TRBD1; V: TRBV4-3; J: TRBJ1-3; CDR3: CASSPTDRYPGNTIYF; DNA: TGCGCCAGCAGCCCGACGGACAGGTATCCTGGAAACACCATATATTTT